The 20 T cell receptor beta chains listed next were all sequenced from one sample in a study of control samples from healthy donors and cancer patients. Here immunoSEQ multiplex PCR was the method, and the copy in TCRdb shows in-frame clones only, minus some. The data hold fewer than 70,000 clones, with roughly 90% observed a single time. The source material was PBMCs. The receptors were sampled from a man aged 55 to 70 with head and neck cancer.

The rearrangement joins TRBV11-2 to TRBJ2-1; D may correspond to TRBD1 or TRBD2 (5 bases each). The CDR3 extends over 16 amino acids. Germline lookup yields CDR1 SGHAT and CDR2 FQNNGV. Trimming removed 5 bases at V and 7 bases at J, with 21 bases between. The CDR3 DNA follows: TGTGCCAGCAGCCTTATTGGAGGTGGGGGTCCGAATGAGCAGTTCTTC. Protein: CASSLIGGGGPNEQFF. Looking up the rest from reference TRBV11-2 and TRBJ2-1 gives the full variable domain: EAGVAQSPRYKIIEKRQSVAFWCNPISGHATLYWYQQILGQGPKLLIQFQNNGVVDDSQLPKDRFSAERLKGVDSTLKIQPAKLEDSAVYLCASSLIGGGGPNEQFFGPGTRLTVL.

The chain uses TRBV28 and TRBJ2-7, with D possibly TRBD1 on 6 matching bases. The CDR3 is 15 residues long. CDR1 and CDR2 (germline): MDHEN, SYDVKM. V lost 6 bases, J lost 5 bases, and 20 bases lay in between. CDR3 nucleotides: TGTGCCAGCAGCTGGCGGACAGAAAAGGAGGACGAGCAGTACTTC. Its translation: CASSWRTEKEDEQYF. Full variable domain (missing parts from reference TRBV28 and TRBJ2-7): DVKVTQSSRYLVKRTGEKVFLECVQDMDHENMFWYRQDPGLGLRLIYFSYDVKMKEKGDIPEGYSVSREKKERFSLILESASTNQTSMYLCASSWRTEKEDEQYFGPGTRLTVT.

CDR3 DNA: TGTGCCAGCAGCCAATACACAGATACGCAGTATTTT. Its translation: CASSQYTDTQYF. V is TRBV7-2 and J is TRBJ2-3; D remains unclear. The CDR3 length is 12 residues. The germline V gene encodes CDR1 SGHTA and CDR2 FQGNSA. Trimming took 5 bases from V and 2 from J, leaving 5 bases between them.

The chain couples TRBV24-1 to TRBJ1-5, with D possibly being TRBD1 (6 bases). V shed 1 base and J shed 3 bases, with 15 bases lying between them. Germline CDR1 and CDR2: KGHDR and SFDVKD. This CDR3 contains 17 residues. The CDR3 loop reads CATSDFPKTGVNQPQHF. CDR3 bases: TGTGCCACCAGTGATTTCCCGAAGACAGGCGTCAATCAGCCCCAGCATTTT.

The CDR3 nucleotides are TGTGCCAGCAGCTTAGTTGGGGGAAGGGAGCAGTACTTC. Encoded protein: CASSLVGGREQYF. This sequence joins TRBV7-9 and TRBJ2-7; D may match TRBD1 or TRBD2 (5 bases each). The CDR3 consists of 13 residues. Germline loops: CDR1 SEHNR, CDR2 FQNEAQ (reference sequence). The V and J ends lost 1 base and 7 bases respectively, with 11 bases between them.

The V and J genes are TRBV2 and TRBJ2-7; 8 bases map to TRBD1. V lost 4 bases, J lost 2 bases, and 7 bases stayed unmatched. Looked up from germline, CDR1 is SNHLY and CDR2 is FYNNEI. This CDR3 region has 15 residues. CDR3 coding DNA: TGTGCCAGCAGTGGCCGGGACAGGCAAACCTACGAGCAGTACTTC. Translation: CASSGRDRQTYEQYF. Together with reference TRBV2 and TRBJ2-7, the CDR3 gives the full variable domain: EPEVTQTPSHQVTQMGQEVILRCVPISNHLYFYWYRQILGQKVEFLVSFYNNEISEKSEIFDDQFSVERPDGSNFTLKIRSTKLEDSAMYFCASSGRDRQTYEQYFGPGTRLTVT.

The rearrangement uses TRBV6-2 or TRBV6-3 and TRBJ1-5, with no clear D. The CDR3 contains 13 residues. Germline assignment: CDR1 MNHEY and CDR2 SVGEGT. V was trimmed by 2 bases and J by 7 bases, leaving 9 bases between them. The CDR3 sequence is CASSYRKTQPQHF. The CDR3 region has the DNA TGTGCCAGCAGTTACCGGAAAACCCAGCCCCAGCATTTT.

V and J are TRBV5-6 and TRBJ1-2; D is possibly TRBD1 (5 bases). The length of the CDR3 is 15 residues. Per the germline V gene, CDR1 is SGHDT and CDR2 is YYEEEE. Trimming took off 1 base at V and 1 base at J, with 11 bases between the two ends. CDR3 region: CASSLNDRNNYGYTF. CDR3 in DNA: TGTGCCAGCAGCTTGAATGACAGAAATAACTATGGCTACACCTTC.

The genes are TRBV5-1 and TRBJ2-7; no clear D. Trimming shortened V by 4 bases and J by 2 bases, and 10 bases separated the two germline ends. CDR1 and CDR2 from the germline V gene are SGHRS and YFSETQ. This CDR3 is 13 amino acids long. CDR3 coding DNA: TGCGCCAGCAGCCCACCGTCCCCCTACGAGCAGTACTTC. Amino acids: CASSPPSPYEQYF.

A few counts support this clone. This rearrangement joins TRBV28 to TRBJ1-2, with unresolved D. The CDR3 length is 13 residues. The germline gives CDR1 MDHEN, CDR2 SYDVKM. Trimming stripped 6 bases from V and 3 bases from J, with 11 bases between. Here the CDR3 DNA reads TGTGCCAGCAGCTCCGAAAGCTACTATGGCTACACCTTC. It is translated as CASSSESYYGYTF.

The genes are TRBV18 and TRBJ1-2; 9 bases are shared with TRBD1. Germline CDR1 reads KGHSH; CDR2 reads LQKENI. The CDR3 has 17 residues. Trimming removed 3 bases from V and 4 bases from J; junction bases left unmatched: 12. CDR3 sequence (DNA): TGTGCCAGCTCACCCCGGGGACAGGGCGAAGGAGGCTATGGCTACACCTTC. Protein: CASSPRGQGEGGYGYTF.

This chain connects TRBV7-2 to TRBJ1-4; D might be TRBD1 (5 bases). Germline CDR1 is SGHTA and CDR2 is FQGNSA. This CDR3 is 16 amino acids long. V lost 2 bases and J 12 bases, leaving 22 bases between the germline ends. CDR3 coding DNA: TGTGCCAGCAGCTTATCGGGGCAGCTTAATTGGGGGGAACTGTTTTTT. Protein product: CASSLSGQLNWGELFF. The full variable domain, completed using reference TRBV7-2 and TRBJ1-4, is GAGVSQSPSNKVTEKGKDVELRCDPISGHTALYWYRQSLGQGLEFLIYFQGNSAPDKSGLPSDRFSAERTGGSVSTLTIQRTQQEDSAVYLCASSLSGQLNWGELFFGSGTQLSVL.

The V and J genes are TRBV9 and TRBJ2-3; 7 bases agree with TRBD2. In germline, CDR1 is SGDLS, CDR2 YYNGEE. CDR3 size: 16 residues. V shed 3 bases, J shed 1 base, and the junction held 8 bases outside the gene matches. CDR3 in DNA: TGTGCCAGCAGCGCATCGCGGGGGAGTCGCACAGATACGCAGTATTTT. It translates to CASSASRGSRTDTQYF.

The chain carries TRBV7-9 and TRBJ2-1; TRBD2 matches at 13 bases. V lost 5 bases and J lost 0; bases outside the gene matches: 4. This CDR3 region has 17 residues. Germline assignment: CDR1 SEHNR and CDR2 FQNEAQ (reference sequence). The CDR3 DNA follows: TGTGCCAGCAGCGGAAGGACTAGCGGGAGCTCCTACAATGAGCAGTTCTTC. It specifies CASSGRTSGSSYNEQFF.

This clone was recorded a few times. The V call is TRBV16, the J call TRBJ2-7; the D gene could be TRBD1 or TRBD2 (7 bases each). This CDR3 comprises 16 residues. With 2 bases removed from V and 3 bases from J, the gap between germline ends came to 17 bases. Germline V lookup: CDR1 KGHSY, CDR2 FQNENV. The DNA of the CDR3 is TGTGCCAGCAGCCAAAGTCCGGCAGGGGGGGTCTACGAGCAGTACTTC. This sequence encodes CASSQSPAGGVYEQYF.

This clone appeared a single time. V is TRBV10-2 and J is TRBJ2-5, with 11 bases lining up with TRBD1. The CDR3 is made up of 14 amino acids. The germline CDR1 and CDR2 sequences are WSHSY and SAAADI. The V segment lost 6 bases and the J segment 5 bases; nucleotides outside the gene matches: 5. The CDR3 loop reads CASRRTGGLETQYF. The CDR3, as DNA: TGCGCCAGCAGGAGGACAGGGGGCTTGGAGACCCAGTACTTC.

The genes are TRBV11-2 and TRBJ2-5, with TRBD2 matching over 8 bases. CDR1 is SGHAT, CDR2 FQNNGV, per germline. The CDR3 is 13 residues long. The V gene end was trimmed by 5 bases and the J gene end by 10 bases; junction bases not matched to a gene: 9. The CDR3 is CASSPQSLAGQYF. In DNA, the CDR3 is TGTGCCAGCAGCCCTCAGAGCCTAGCGGGCCAGTACTTC.

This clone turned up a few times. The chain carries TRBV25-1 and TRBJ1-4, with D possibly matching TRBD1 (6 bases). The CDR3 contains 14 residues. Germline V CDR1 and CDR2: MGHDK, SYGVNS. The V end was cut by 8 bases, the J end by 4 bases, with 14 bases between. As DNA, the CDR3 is TGTGCCAGCGCTCTAGGGGGGGTTAATGAAAAACTGTTTTTT. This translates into CASALGGVNEKLFF.

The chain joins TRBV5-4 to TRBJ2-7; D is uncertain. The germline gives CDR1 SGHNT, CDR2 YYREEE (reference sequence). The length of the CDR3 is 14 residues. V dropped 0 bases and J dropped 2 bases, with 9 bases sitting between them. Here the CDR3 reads CASSLGRSTYEQYF. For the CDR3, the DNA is TGTGCCAGCAGCTTGGGACGGAGTACCTACGAGCAGTACTTC.

CDR3: CASSALSLTSRISSYNEQFF. CDR3 nucleotides: TGCGCCAGCAGCGCCCTTTCACTGACTAGTCGAATAAGCTCCTACAATGAGCAGTTCTTC. The chain is built from TRBV5-1 and TRBJ2-1; a possible D gene is TRBD2 (6 bases). The CDR3 length is 20 residues. Germline V gene lookup returns CDR1 SGHRS and CDR2 YFSETQ. The V and J ends lost 4 bases and 0 bases respectively, with 26 bases between them.